The 20 T cell receptor beta chains given below trace back to one sample, sequenced in a study of molecular identifiers for immune sequencing clone quantification. TCRdb used MiXCR to reprocess the PCR reads, holding one entry per CDR3 protein. The sample lists more than 300,000 distinct CDR3 sequences; over 20% were seen once. The sample comprised naive CD8+ T cells from blood, with Jurkat cell RNA spiked in. Subset noted: FACS-sorted CD8+CD4-CCR7+CD45RA+ naive T cells. Receptor source: a human donor in good health. Some libraries in this study had Jurkat cell RNA spiked in.

Ten or more counts support this clonotype. CDR3 sequence reads: CASSQEWRGRNQPQHF. The CDR3 DNA follows: TGCGCCAGCAGCCAAGAATGGAGGGGGAGGAATCAGCCCCAGCATTTT. V gene TRBV4-3 combines with J gene TRBJ1-5; tentative D call: TRBD1 (6 bases). This CDR3 comprises 16 residues. V gave up 0 bases and J gave up 4 bases, with 13 bases separating them. The germline gives CDR1 LGHNA, CDR2 YSLEER.

This clonotype was seen ten or more times. This chain uses TRBV28 with TRBJ2-1; D remains ambiguous. V dropped 2 bases and J dropped 7 bases, with 6 bases sitting between them. CDR1 and CDR2 (germline): MDHEN, SYDVKM. The CDR3 has 12 amino acids. The CDR3: CASSLELNEQFF. The CDR3 nucleotides read TGTGCCAGCAGTTTAGAGCTGAATGAGCAGTTCTTC. Using reference TRBV28 and TRBJ2-1 for the parts outside the CDR3, the full variable domain is DVKVTQSSRYLVKRTGEKVFLECVQDMDHENMFWYRQDPGLGLRLIYFSYDVKMKEKGDIPEGYSVSREKKERFSLILESASTNQTSMYLCASSLELNEQFFGPGTRLTVL.

This clonotype was seen once. Since a much larger clone is just one base distant, this may be a read error. The V call is TRBV5-1, the J call TRBJ1-4; D gene unclear. Per the germline V gene, CDR1 is SGHRS and CDR2 is YFSETQ. The CDR3 covers 14 residues. Trimming left V 0 bases short and J 7 bases short, with 10 bases between. The CDR3 region has the DNA TGCGCCAGCAGCTTGGGGCTCAGTGGTGAAAAACTGTTTTTT. This gives the protein CASSLGLSGEKLFF.

This clonotype occurred many times. The gene calls are TRBV5-1 and TRBJ2-7; 7 nucleotides align to TRBD1. Germline CDR1 is SGHRS and CDR2 is YFSETQ. The CDR3 runs 13 residues. The V and J ends lost 4 bases and 2 bases, in that order; junction bases with no gene match: 3. The CDR3 DNA is TGCGCCAGCAGCGGGGGACAGACCTACGAGCAGTACTTC. Its protein is CASSGGQTYEQYF.

This clonotype has more than one count but fewer than ten. V gene TRBV7-9 combines with J gene TRBJ2-3, with D possibly matching TRBD1 (6 bases). Germline lookup yields CDR1 SEHNR and CDR2 FQNEAQ (reference sequence). This CDR3 has 14 amino acids. The ends were cut back, 9 bases at V and 3 bases at J, with 16 bases in the middle. The CDR3 reads CARRQGQRTDTQYF. CDR3 nucleotides: TGTGCCAGGAGACAAGGACAGAGAACAGATACGCAGTATTTT.

On this clonotype itself: This could be a read error, since a much larger clone is one nucleotide away. This chain connects TRBV7-9 to TRBJ1-4, with no clear D. The CDR3 consists of 12 residues. In germline, CDR1 is SEHNR, CDR2 FQNEAQ (reference sequence). Here the CDR3 reads CASSEPGQRLVF. The CDR3 nucleotides are TGTGCCAGCAGCGAGCCCGGGCAGAGACTGGTTTTT.

This chain uses TRBV6-2 or TRBV6-3 with TRBJ2-3; 9 bases agree with TRBD2. CDR1 and CDR2 (germline): MNHEY, SVGEGT. J lost 0 bases, V lost 2 bases, and 3 bases had no gene match. The CDR3 totals 16 residues. The DNA for the CDR3 is TGTGCCAGCAGTTACGAGCGGGGGGCGAGCACAGATACGCAGTATTTT. Amino acids: CASSYERGASTDTQYF.

Notes on this clonotype: A much larger clone sits a single nucleotide away, making a read error possible. This rearrangement joins TRBV2 to TRBJ1-1; 8 bases line up with TRBD1. The length of the CDR3 is 17 residues. Per germline, CDR1 SNHLY and CDR2 FYNNEI. Trimming at V came to 4 bases and at J to 5 bases, leaving 15 bases not matched to a gene. CDR3 sequence (DNA): TGTGCCAGCAGTGGTTTCTACTCAGGGGGCTCCGGGACTGAAGCTTTCTTT. This encodes CASSGFYSGGSGTEAFF.

Comment on this clonotype: A read error may produce the germline difference seen at one junction end. The chain couples TRBV7-2 to TRBJ2-7; the match to TRBD2 covers 11 bases. CDR3 length: 16 residues. The germline V gene has CDR1 SGHTA and CDR2 FQGNSA. In DNA form, the CDR3 reads TGTGCCAGCAGCCTTACTAGCGGGAGTGTTCCCTACGAGCGGTACTTC. Translation: CASSLTSGSVPYERYF.

This clonotype was found many times. The gene calls are TRBV20-1 and TRBJ2-7; D could derive from TRBD1 or TRBD2 (7 bases each). Trimming removed 3 bases from V and 2 bases from J, with 17 bases in between. Looked up from germline, CDR1 is DFQATT and CDR2 is SNEGSKA (reference sequence). The CDR3 length is 15 residues. CDR3 sequence: CSASSGGGATYEQYF. CDR3 DNA: TGCAGTGCTAGTTCAGGGGGGGGCGCCACCTACGAGCAGTACTTC.

This chain uses TRBV10-3 with TRBJ2-3; D possibly corresponds to TRBD1 (6 bases). The length of the CDR3 is 16 residues. Deletions cut 7 bases from V and 5 bases from J, with 22 bases between. The V gene's germline CDR1 is ENHRY and CDR2 SYGVKD. CDR3 bases: TGTGCCATCACCGACCCTGAGCAGGGGTCTTTAGATACGCAGTATTTT. Its protein product is CAITDPEQGSLDTQYF.

With regard to this clonotype: This may come from a read error, since a much larger clone is one base off. V is TRBV6-6 and J is TRBJ2-5; D is unclear. CDR3 length: 16 amino acids. The germline V gene encodes CDR1 MNHNY and CDR2 SVGAGI (reference sequence). As DNA, the CDR3 is TGTGCCAGCAGTTCCTGGACCCGCAAGCCCCAAGAGACCCGGTACTTC. Amino acid sequence: CASSSWTRKPQETRYF.

This clonotype was picked up many times. The V gene is TRBV12-3 or TRBV12-4, the J gene TRBJ2-5; TRBD2 agrees at 7 bases. The CDR3 extends over 15 amino acids. J was trimmed by 5 bases and V by 4 bases; bases with no gene match: 10. The CDR3 spells CASSSSAGFRETQYF. In DNA, the CDR3 is TGTGCCAGCAGTTCCTCAGCGGGGTTTCGGGAGACCCAGTACTTC.

As regards this clonotype: A far larger clone is just one base off, so this is likely a read error. CDR3 residues: CASSYSGSTDTLYF. DNA of the CDR3: TGTGCCAGCAGCTATAGCGGTTCCACAGATACGCTGTATTTT. The chain recombines TRBV28 with TRBJ2-3; perhaps TRBD2 as D (6 bases). Germline V gene lookup returns CDR1 MDHEN and CDR2 SYDVKM. The CDR3 covers 14 residues.

There are many counts of this clonotype. The chain recombines TRBV6-6 with TRBJ1-2, with a tentative D call TRBD1 (6 bases). The CDR3 runs 12 residues. Trimming took off 4 bases at V and 8 bases at J, with 11 bases between the two ends. CDR1 and CDR2 from the germline V gene are MNHNY and SVGAGI (reference sequence). CDR3 residues: CASSSGGPGYTF. CDR3 in DNA: TGTGCCAGCAGTTCCGGGGGGCCCGGCTACACCTTC.

As concerns this clonotype: A much larger clone lies one base from this, so it may be a read error. V and J are TRBV19 and TRBJ2-1; 7 bases match TRBD2. In germline, CDR1 is LNHDA, CDR2 SQIVND (reference sequence). With V trimmed by 5 bases and J by 6 bases, 7 bases remained unmatched. The CDR3 runs to 14 residues. The CDR3, as DNA: TGTGCCAGTAGTGCTAGCGGCCCCCCCAATGAGCAGTTCTTC. Amino acid sequence: CASSASGPPNEQFF.

In its sample, this clonotype was seen a few times. This sequence joins TRBV12-3 or TRBV12-4 and TRBJ2-7; 11 nucleotides match TRBD2. Germline trimming cut 11 bases from V and 4 bases from J; bases unmatched to any gene: 10. This CDR3 comprises 14 residues. The CDR3, as DNA: TGTGCCTCAAAGTTAGCGGGGGGGCTTTACGAGCAGTACTTC. Translated: CASKLAGGLYEQYF.

Ten or more counts support this clonotype. V gene TRBV29-1 combines with J gene TRBJ2-3, with D unresolved. CDR1 is SQVTM, CDR2 ANQGSEA, per germline. This CDR3 region has 10 residues. Trimming left V 3 bases short and J 5 bases short, with 3 bases between. The CDR3 is CSVEGDTQYF. CDR3 nucleotides: TGCAGCGTTGAGGGAGATACGCAGTATTTT.

This clonotype has at least ten counts. This chain connects TRBV29-1 to TRBJ2-1, with 9 bases matching TRBD2. Unmatched junction bases numbered 7, after V lost 1 base and J lost 9 bases. The V gene's germline CDR1 is SQVTM and CDR2 ANQGSEA. CDR3 length equals 14 residues. This CDR3 reads CSVEGAGGPSEQFF. The CDR3 DNA sequence: TGCAGCGTTGAAGGGGCGGGAGGGCCATCTGAGCAGTTCTTC.

CDR3 nucleotide sequence: TGTGCCAGCTCCCTAGGTGGTAGCGGGGGGCTCGATACGCAGTATTTT. It encodes CASSLGGSGGLDTQYF. This chain connects TRBV12-3 or TRBV12-4 to TRBJ2-3; TRBD2 matches at 10 bases. Trimming removed 8 bases from V and 6 bases from J; junction bases left unmatched: 14. This CDR3 contains 16 residues.